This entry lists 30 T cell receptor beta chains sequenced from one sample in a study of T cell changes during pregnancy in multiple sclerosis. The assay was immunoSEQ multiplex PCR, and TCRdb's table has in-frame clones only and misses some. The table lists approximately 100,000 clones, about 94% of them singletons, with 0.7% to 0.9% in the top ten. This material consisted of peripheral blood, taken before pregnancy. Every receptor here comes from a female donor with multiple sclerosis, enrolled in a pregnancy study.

DNA for the CDR3: TGTGCCAGCAGTTTCTTCAGCTCCTACGAGCAGTACTTC. Residues: CASSFFSSYEQYF. The genes are TRBV6-5 and TRBJ2-7; D remains ambiguous. CDR3 length: 13 residues. The germline V gene encodes CDR1 MNHEY and CDR2 SVGAGI. The V end was cut by 4 bases, the J end by 0 bases, with 7 bases between.

CDR3 bases: TGTGCCAGCAGTTACACAGGGAGCTCTGGAAACACCATATATTTT. Translation gives CASSYTGSSGNTIYF. The chain couples TRBV6-6 to TRBJ1-3; D is possibly TRBD1 (6 bases). Germline lookup yields CDR1 MNHNY and CDR2 SVGAGI (reference sequence). V dropped 2 bases and J dropped 0 bases, with 8 bases sitting between them. The CDR3 is 15 residues long.

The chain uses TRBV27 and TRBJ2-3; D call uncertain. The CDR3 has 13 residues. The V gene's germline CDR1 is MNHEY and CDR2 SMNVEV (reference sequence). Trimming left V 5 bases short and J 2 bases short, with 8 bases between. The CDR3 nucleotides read TGTGCCAGCAGTATGTACTCCACAGATACGCAGTATTTT. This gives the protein CASSMYSTDTQYF.

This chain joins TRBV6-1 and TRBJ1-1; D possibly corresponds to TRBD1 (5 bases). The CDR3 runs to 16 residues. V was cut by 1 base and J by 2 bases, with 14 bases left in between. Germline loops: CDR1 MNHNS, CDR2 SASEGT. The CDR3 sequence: CASSEGSAGQNTEAFF. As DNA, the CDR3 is TGTGCCAGCAGTGAAGGGTCGGCAGGGCAAAACACTGAAGCTTTCTTT.

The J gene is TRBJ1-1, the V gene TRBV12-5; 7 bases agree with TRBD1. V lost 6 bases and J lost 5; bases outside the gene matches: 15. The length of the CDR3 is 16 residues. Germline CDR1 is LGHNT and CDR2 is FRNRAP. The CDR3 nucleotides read TGTGCTAGTGGGGAACTAAACAGGGGAAGAGGAACTGAAGCTTTCTTT. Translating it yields CASGELNRGRGTEAFF. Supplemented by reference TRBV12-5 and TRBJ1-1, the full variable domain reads DARVTQTPRHKVTEMGQEVTMRCQPILGHNTVFWYRQTMMQGLELLAYFRNRAPLDDSGMPKDRFSAEMPDATLATLKIQPSEPRDSAVYFCASGELNRGRGTEAFFGQGTRLTVV.

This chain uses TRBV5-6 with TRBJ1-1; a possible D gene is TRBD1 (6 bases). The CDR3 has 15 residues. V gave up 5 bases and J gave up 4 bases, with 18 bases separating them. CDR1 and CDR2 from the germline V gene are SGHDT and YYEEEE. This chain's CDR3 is CASSRIQGRGTEAFF. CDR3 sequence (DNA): TGTGCCAGCAGTCGAATACAGGGTCGGGGCACTGAAGCTTTCTTT.

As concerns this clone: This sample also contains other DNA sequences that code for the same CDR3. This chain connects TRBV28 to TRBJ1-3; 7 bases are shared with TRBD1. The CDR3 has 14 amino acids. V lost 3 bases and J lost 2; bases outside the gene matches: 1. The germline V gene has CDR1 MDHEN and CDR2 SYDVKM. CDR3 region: CASSFRGTGNTIYF. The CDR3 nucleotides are TGTGCCAGCAGTTTCAGGGGGACTGGAAACACCATATATTTT.

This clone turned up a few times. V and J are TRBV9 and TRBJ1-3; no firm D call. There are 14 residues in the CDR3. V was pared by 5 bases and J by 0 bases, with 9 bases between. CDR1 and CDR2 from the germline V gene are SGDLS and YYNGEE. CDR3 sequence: CASRARLSGNTIYF. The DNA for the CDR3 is TGTGCCAGCAGGGCAAGACTCTCTGGAAACACCATATATTTT.

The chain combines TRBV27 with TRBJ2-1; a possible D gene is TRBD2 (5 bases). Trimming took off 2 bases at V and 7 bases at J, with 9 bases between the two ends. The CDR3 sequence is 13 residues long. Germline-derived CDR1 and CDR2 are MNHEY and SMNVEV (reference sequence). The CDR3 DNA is TGTGCCAGCAGTTTAACATCGGGGAATGAGCAGTTCTTC. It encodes CASSLTSGNEQFF.

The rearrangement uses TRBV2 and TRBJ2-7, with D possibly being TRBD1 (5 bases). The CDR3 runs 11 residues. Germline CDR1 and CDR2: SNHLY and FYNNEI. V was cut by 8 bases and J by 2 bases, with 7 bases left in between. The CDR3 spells CASDRAYEQYF. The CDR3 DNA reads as TGTGCCAGCGACAGAGCCTACGAGCAGTACTTC.

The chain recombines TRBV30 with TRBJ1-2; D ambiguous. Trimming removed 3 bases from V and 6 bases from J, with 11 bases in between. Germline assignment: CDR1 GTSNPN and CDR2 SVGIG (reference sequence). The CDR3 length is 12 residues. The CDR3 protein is CAWSPGGDGYTF. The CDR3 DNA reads TGTGCCTGGAGCCCCGGCGGCGATGGCTACACCTTC.

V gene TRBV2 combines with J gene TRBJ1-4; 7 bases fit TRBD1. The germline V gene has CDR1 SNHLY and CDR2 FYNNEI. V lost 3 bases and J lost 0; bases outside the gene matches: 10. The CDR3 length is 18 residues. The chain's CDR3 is CASSDPGQRLATNEKLFF. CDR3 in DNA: TGTGCCAGCAGTGATCCGGGACAGAGATTGGCAACTAATGAAAAACTGTTTTTT.

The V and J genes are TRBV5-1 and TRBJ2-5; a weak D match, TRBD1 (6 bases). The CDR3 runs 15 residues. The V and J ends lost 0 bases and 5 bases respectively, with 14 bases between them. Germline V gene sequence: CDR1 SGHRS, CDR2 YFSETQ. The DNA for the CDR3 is TGCGCCAGCAGCTTGGCCAGGGGCCGCGAGGAGACCCAGTACTTC. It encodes CASSLARGREETQYF.

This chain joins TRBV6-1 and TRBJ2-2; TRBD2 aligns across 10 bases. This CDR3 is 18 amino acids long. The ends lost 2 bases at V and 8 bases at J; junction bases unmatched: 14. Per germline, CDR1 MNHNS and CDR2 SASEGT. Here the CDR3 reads CASSERPSGRVFVGELFF. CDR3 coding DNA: TGTGCCAGCAGTGAAAGGCCAAGCGGGAGGGTTTTTGTAGGGGAGCTGTTTTTT.

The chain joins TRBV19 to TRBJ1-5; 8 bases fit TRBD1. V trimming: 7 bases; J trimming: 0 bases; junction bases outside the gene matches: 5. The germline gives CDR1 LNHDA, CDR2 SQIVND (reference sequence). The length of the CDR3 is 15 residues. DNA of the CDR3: TGTGCCAGTAATTGGGGGACAGGTAGCAATCAGCCCCAGCATTTT. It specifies CASNWGTGSNQPQHF.

The CDR3 sequence is CASKSGQGARSEKLFF. The CDR3 DNA follows: TGTGCCAGCAAATCGGGACAGGGGGCAAGGAGTGAAAAACTGTTTTTT. V usage is TRBV2 and J usage is TRBJ1-4, with 12 bases identical to TRBD1. After removal of 7 bases from V and 7 bases from J, the junction contained 10 bases not matched to a gene. The germline V gene encodes CDR1 SNHLY and CDR2 FYNNEI. This CDR3 is 16 amino acids long.

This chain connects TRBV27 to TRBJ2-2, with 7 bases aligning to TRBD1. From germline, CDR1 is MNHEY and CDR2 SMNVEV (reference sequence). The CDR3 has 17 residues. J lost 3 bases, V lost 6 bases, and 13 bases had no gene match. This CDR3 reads CASSRRRQGNYTGELFF. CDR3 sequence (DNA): TGTGCCAGCAGCCGAAGAAGACAGGGAAACTACACCGGGGAGCTGTTTTTT.

The CDR3 here is CASSLSLAGEFHEQYF. The CDR3 bases are TGCGCCAGCAGCTTGAGCTTAGCGGGAGAATTCCACGAGCAGTACTTC. The genes are TRBV5-1 and TRBJ2-7, with 9 nucleotides matching TRBD2. CDR1 is SGHRS and CDR2 is YFSETQ in the germline V gene. This CDR3 spans 16 amino acids. V gave up 1 base and J gave up 5 bases; unmatched junction bases: 10.

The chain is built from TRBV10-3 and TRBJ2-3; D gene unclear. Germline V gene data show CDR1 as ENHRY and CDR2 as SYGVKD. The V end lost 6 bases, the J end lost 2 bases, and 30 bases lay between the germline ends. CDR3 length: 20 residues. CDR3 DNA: TGTGCCATCAGGCGGATGAGCGTCAGTTCTGAGCCCTATATCACAGATACGCAGTATTTT. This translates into CAIRRMSVSSEPYITDTQYF.

In DNA, the CDR3 is TGTGCCAGCAGTTACTCGGACGGACAGGGGTCAAAGCTGTTTTTT. Its protein is CASSYSDGQGSKLFF. The chain employs TRBV6-6 and TRBJ2-2, with 9 positions matching TRBD1. Germline V gives CDR1 MNHNY, CDR2 SVGAGI (reference sequence). V lost 0 bases to trimming and J lost 12 bases; unmatched junction nucleotides: 8. The length of the CDR3 is 15 residues.

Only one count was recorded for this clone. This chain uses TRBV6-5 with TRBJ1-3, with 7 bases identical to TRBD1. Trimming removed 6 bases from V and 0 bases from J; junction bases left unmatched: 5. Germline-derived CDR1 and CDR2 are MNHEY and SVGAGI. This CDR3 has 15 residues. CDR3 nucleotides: TGTGCCAGCAGATCGACAGGGTTCTCTGGAAACACCATATATTTT. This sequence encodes CASRSTGFSGNTIYF.

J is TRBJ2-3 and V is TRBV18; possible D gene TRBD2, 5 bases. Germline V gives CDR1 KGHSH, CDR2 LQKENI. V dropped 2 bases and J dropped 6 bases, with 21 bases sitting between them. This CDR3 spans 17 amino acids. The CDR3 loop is CASSPLLPSLVSDTQYF. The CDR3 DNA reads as TGTGCCAGCTCACCATTACTCCCTAGCCTAGTTTCGGATACGCAGTATTTT.

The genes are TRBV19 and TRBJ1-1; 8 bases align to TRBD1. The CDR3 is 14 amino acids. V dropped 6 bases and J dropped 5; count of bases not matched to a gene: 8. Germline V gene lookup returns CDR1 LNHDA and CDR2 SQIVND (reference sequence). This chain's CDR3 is CASRSDRGRTEAFF. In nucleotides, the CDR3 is TGTGCCAGTAGATCAGACAGGGGAAGAACTGAAGCTTTCTTT.

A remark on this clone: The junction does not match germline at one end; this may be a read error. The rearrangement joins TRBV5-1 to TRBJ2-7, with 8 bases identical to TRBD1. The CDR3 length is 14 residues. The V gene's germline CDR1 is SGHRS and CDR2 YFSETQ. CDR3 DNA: TGCGCCAGCAGCTTTAGCCAGGGGGCCAAGGAGTTGAACTTC. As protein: CASSFSQGAKELNF.

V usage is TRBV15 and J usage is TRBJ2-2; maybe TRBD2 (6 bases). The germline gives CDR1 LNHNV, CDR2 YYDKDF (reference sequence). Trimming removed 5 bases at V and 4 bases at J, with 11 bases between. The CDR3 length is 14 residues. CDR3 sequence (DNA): TGTGCCACCAGCCGCGGGAAGTTCACCGGGGAGCTGTTTTTT. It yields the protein CATSRGKFTGELFF.

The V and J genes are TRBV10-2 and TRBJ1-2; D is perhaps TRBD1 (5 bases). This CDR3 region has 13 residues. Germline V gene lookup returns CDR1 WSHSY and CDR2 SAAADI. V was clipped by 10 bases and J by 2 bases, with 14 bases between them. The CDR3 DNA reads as TGCGCCACCTACGGGGGAGGGAACTATGGCTACACCTTC. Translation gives CATYGGGNYGYTF.

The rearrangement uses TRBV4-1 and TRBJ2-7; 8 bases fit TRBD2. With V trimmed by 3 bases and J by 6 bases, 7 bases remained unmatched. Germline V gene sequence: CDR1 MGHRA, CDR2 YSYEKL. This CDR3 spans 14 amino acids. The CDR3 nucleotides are TGCGCCAGCAGCCACACCGGGGGGGTTTTCGAGCAGTACTTC. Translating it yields CASSHTGGVFEQYF.

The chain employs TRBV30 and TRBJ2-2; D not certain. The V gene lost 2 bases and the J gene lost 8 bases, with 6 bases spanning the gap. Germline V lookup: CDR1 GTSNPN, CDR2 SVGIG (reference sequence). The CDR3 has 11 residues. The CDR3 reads CAWSLSGELFF. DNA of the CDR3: TGTGCCTGGAGTCTTTCGGGGGAGCTGTTTTTT.

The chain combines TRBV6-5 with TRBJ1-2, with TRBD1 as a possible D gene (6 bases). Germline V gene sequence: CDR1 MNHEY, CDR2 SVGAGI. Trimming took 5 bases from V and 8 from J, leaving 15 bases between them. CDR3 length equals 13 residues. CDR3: CASSKQGSRGYTF. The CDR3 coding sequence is TGTGCCAGCAGTAAACAGGGATCTCGGGGCTACACCTTC.

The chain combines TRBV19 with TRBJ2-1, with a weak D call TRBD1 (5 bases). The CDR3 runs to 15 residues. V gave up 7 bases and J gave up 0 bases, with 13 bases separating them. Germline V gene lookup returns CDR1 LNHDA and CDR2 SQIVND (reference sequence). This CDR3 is CASILTVASYNEQFF. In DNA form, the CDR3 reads TGTGCCAGTATTTTGACAGTTGCCTCCTACAATGAGCAGTTCTTC.